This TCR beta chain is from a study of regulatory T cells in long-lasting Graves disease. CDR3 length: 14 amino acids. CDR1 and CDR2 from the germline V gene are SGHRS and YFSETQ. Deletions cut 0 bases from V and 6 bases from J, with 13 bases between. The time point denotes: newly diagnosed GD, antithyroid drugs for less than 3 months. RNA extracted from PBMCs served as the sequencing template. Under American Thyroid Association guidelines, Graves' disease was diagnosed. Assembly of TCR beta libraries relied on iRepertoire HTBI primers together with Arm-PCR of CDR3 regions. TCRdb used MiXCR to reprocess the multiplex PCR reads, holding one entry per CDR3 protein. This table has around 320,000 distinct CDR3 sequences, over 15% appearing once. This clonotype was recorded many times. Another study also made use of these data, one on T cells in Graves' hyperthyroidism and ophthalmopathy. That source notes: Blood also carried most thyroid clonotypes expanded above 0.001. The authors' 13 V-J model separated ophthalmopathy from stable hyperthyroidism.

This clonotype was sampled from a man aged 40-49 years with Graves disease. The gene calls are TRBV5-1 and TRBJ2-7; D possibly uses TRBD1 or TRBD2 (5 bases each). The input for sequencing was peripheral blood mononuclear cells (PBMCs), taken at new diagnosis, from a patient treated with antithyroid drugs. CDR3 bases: TGCGCCAGCAGCTTGGCGCAGGGACGGGGCGAGCAGTACTTC. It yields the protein CASSLAQGRGEQYF.